Reported below is one TCR beta chain. This CDR3 comprises 17 residues. The ends lost 0 bases at V and 2 bases at J; junction bases unmatched: 4. Germline CDR1 and CDR2: SGHNT and YYREEE (reference sequence). Per the study methods: Reference gene primer amplification in the assay estimated nucleated cell counts. Sequenced by immunoSEQ multiplex PCR; TCRdb stores in-frame clones only, minus some. That table gives V, J and clone size, and the DNA gave D and trimming. This sample carries just over 25,000 clones, around 90% of them seen once, and the ten largest clones take around 15%. The data derive from a study of blood T cell repertoires in COVID-19. As for the study in general: PBMCs, B-cell-depleted T cells, or T cells were the source of the cDNA or gDNA that made up the material.

This receptor was identified in a man in his sixties or seventies with acute or convalescent COVID-19. Sequencing was performed on peripheral blood. The V call is TRBV5-4, the J call TRBJ1-3; TRBD1 matches 11 bases. The CDR3 loop reads CASSLAAGQGAGNTIYF. DNA of the CDR3: TGTGCCAGCAGCTTGGCCGCGGGACAGGGGGCTGGAAACACCATATATTTT.